These 4 T cell receptor beta chains were all obtained from the same sample, sequenced in a study of T cell repertoires and Cas9 in healthy adults. The assay was immunoSEQ multiplex PCR, and TCRdb's table has in-frame clones only and misses some. The sample comprises 20,000 to 25,000 clones, 85% to 95% of which are singletons, and more than 0.7% rests with the top ten. The sample comprised CD4+ effector T cells (CD127+, CD25-, CD137-, CD154-) from PBMCs; culture status not recorded. The receptors stem from a human donor in good health.

The chain employs TRBV11-3 and TRBJ2-1; D is unclear. In germline, CDR1 is SGHNT, CDR2 YENEEA. CDR3 length: 14 amino acids. V was shortened by 4 bases and J by 5 bases, with 12 bases between the two germline ends. The CDR3 bases are TGTGCCAGCAGCTCCCGGACCGCGAACAATGAGCAGTTCTTC. It codes for CASSSRTANNEQFF.

The chain couples TRBV7-3 to TRBJ2-1; D not certain. The CDR3 extends over 14 amino acids. V was pared by 1 base and J by 5 bases, with 9 bases between. CDR1 is SGHTA, CDR2 FQGTGA, per germline. The CDR3 DNA follows: TGTGCCAGCAGCTTAAGTCTGCCCCACAATGAGCAGTTCTTC. Amino acids: CASSLSLPHNEQFF.

V usage is TRBV6-1 and J usage is TRBJ1-5; TRBD1 matches 7 bases. The germline V gene encodes CDR1 MNHNS and CDR2 SASEGT. This CDR3 region has 14 residues. J was trimmed by 4 bases and V by 1 base; bases with no gene match: 1. CDR3 sequence (DNA): TGTGCCAGCAGTGAAGGGGGACAGAATCAGCCCCAGCATTTT. It translates to CASSEGGQNQPQHF.

The V call is TRBV7-2, the J call TRBJ2-4, with D maybe TRBD2 (6 bases). The CDR3 runs 16 residues. The V and J ends lost 0 bases and 7 bases respectively, with 16 bases between them. CDR1 SGHTA and CDR2 FQGNSA come from the germline V gene. The CDR3 spells CASSLAGGLFSNIQYF. In DNA form, the CDR3 reads TGTGCCAGCAGCTTAGCGGGGGGACTTTTTAGCAACATTCAGTACTTC.